This TCR beta chain was identified during a study of T-cell memory formation after mild COVID-19. 5'RACE with constant-segment primers built TCRalpha and TCRbeta cDNA libraries with UMIs. TCRdb re-called the 5' RACE reads through MiXCR, storing one row per CDR3 protein. The sample holds roughly 510,000 distinct CDR3 sequences, around 16% seen once. Study-wide results and limits: SARS-CoV-2 specificity of second-wave clones peaking day 37 was unconfirmed.

Turning to this clonotype: What it binds is not known.

Germline V lookup: CDR1 SGHDT, CDR2 YYEEEE. The junction had 5 bases not matched to a gene; V was cut back by 0 bases and J by 5 bases. This CDR3 contains 14 residues. The source is an adult woman who had mild COVID-19 (a few samples of this study predate the infection). Cell type and time point are not known. The sequenced sample was PBMCs or a T cell subset sorted from them (not recorded which). The chain carries TRBV5-6 and TRBJ2-7; 7 bases align to TRBD1. CDR3: CASSLEGAVNEQYF. CDR3 coding DNA: TGTGCCAGCAGCTTGGAGGGGGCTGTAAACGAGCAGTACTTC.